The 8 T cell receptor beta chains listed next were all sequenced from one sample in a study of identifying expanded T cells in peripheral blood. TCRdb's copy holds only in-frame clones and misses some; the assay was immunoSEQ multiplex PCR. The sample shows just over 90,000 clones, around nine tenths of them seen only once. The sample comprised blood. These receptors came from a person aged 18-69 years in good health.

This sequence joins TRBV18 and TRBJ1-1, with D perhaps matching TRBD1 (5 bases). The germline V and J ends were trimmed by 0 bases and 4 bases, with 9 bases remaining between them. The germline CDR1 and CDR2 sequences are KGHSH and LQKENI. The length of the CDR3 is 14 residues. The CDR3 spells CASSPPLRVTEAFF. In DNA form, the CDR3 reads TGTGCCAGCTCACCACCTCTCAGGGTCACTGAAGCTTTCTTT.

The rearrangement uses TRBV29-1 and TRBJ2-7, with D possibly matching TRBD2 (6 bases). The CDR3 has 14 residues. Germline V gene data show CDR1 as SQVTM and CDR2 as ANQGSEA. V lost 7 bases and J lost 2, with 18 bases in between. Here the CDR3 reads CSARGPEGPYEQYF. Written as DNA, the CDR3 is TGCAGCGCCCGGGGTCCGGAGGGACCCTACGAGCAGTACTTC.

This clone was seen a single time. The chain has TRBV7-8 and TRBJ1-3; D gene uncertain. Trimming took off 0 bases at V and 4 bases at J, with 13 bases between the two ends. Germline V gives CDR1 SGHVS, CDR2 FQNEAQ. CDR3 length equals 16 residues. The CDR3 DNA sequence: TGTGCCAGCAGCTTAGCGGCAGGCAACCCCGGAAACACCATATATTTT. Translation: CASSLAAGNPGNTIYF.

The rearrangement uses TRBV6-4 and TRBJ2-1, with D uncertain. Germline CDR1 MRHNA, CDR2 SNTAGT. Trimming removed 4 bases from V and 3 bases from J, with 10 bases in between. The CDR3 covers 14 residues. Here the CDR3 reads CASSVSRDYNEQFF. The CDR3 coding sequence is TGTGCCAGCAGTGTAAGTCGAGACTACAATGAGCAGTTCTTC.

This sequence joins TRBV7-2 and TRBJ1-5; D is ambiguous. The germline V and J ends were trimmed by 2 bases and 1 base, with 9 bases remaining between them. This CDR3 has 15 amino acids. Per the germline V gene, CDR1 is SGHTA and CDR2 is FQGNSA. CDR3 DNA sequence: TGTGCCAGCAGCTTAACAGACGAAAGCAATCAGCCCCAGCATTTT. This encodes CASSLTDESNQPQHF.

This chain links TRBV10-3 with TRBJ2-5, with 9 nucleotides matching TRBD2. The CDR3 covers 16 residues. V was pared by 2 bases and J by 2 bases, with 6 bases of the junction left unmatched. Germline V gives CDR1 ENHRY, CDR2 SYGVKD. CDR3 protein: CAISEPAGGEQETQYF. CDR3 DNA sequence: TGTGCCATCAGTGAGCCAGCGGGAGGTGAGCAAGAGACCCAGTACTTC.

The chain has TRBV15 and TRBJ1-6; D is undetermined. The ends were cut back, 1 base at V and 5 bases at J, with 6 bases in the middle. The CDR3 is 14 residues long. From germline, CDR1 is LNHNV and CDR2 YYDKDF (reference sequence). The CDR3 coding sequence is TGTGCCACCAGCAGAGGTCCGAATAATTCACCCCTCCACTTT. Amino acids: CATSRGPNNSPLHF.

CDR3 residues: CASSLTNTGNYGYTF. DNA for the CDR3: TGTGCCAGCAGTTTAACTAACACAGGAAACTATGGCTACACCTTC. The chain links TRBV27 to TRBJ1-2; tentatively, D is TRBD1 (5 bases). CDR1 MNHEY and CDR2 SMNVEV come from the germline V gene (reference sequence). This CDR3 has 15 amino acids. V lost 2 bases and J lost 2, with 12 bases in between.